Given below is one T cell receptor beta chain in context. The antigen remains unidentified. The data belong to a study of cytomegalovirus exposure and HLA in healthy donors. Using immunoSEQ multiplex PCR, the repertoire was profiled, and TCRdb retains in-frame clones only, with some absent. The sample consists of 150,000 to 180,000 clones, about 88% of them appearing once. V trimming: 5 bases; J trimming: 3 bases; junction bases outside the gene matches: 6. The CDR3 has 14 residues. CDR1 is LNHDA, CDR2 SQIVND, per germline (reference sequence). General study results and limits: Researchers counted around 160 TCR beta chains as cytomegalovirus-associated.

This receptor was taken from a man younger than 35 in good health and CMV-seropositive. The J gene is TRBJ1-2, the V gene TRBV19; 7 positions agree with TRBD1. The sample was PBMCs. Here the CDR3 reads CASSQQGWDYGYTF. CDR3 in DNA: TGTGCCAGTAGTCAACAGGGGTGGGACTATGGCTACACCTTC.